This T cell receptor beta chain was recovered during a study of shared clonotypes between healthy human individuals. Looking at the study overall: CD4 naive and memory got three plates each, CD8 naive two, CD8 memory one.

Sequencing used immunoSEQ multiplex PCR; TCRdb keeps in-frame clones, though not all of them. The sample lists 2 million to 3 million clones, around 94% seen once, with 0.11% to 0.15% in the top ten. This clone was seen a few times. The CDR3 totals 15 residues. The V gene lost 0 bases and the J gene lost 0 bases, with 9 bases spanning the gap. Germline V lookup: CDR1 SGHRS, CDR2 YFSETQ. This TCR was sampled from a man aged 18 to 29 in good health. This chain uses TRBV5-1 with TRBJ1-1; possible D gene TRBD1, 6 bases. Sequencing used naive CD4+ T cells sorted from blood. Subset described: CD45RA+ positively selected. CDR3 nucleotides: TGCGCCAGCAGCTTGGATGGACAGTTGAACACTGAAGCTTTCTTT. This translates into CASSLDGQLNTEAFF.